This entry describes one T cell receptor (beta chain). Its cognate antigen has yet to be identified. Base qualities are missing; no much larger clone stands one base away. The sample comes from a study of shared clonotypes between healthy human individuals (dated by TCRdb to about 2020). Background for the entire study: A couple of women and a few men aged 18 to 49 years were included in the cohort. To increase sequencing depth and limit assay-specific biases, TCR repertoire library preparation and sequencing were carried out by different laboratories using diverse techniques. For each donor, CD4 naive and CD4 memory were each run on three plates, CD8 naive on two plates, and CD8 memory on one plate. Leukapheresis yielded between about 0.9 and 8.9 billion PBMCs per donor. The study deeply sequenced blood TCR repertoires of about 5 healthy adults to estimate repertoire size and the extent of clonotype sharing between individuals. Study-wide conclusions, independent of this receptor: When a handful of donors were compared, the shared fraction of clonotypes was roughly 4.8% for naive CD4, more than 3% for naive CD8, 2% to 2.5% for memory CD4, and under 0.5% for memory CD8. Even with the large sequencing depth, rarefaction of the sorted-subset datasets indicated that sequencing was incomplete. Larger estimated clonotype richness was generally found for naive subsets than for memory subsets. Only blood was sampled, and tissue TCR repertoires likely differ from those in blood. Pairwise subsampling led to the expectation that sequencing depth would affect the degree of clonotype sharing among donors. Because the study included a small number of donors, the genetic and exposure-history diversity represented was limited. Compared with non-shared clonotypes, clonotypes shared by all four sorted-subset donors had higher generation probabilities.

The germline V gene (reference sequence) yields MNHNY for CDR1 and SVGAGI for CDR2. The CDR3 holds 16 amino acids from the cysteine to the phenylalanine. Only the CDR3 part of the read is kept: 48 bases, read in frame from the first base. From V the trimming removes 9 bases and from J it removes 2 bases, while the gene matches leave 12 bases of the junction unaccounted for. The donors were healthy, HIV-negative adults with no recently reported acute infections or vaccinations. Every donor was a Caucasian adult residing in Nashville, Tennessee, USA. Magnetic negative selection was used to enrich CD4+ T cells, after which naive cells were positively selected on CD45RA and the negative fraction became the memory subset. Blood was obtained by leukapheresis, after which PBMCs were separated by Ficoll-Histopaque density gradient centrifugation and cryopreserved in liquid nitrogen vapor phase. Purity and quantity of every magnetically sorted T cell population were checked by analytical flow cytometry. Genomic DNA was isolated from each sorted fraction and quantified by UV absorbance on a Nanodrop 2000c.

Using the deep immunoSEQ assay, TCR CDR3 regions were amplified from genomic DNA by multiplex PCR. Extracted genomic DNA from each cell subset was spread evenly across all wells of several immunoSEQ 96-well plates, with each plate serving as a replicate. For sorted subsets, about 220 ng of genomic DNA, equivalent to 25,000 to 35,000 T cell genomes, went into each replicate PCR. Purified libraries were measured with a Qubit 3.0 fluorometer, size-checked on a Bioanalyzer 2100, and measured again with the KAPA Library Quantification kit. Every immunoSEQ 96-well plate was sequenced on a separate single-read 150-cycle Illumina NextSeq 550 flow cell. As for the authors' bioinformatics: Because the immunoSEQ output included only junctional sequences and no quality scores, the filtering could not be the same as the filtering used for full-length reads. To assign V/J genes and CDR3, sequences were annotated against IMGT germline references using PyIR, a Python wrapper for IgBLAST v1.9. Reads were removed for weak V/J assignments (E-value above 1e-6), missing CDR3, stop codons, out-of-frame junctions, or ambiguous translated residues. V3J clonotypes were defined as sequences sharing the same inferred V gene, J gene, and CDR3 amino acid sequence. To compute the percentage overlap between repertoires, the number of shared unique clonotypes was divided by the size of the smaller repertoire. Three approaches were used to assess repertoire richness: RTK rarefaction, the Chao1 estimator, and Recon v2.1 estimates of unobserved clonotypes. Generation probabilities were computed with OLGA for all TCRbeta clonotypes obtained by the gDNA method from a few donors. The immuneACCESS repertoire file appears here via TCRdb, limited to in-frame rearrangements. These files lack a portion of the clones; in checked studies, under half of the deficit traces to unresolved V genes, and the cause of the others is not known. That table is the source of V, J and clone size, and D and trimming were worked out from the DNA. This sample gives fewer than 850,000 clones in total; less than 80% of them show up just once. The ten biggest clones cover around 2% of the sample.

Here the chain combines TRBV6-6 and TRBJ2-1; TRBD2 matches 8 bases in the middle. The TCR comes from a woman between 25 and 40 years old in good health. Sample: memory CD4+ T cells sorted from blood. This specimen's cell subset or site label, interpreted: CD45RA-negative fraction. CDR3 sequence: CASGDPSGSTYNEQFF. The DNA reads TGTGCCAGTGGGGATCCTAGCGGGTCGACCTACAATGAGCAGTTCTTC.